The entry below describes one T cell receptor (beta chain). This sample is part of a study of shared clonotypes between healthy human individuals. Here immunoSEQ multiplex PCR was the method, and the copy in TCRdb shows in-frame clones only, minus some. The sample lists around 2.5 million clones; roughly 93% were seen once. The length of the CDR3 is 14 residues. The V gene's germline CDR1 is MNHEY and CDR2 SVGAGI. Trimming took 6 bases from V and 4 from J; bases not matched to a gene: 4. The sample was naive CD4+ T cells from PBMCs. As for subset: CD45RA+ positively selected. This clonotype was obtained from a man aged 18-30 years in good health. Some clones in this sample may be carry-over from other donors' samples. The J gene is TRBJ2-1, the V gene TRBV6-5; 9 bases are shared with TRBD2. The CDR3 sequence is CASSAGLAYNEQFF. The DNA of the CDR3 is TGTGCCAGCAGCGCGGGACTAGCTTACAATGAGCAGTTCTTC.